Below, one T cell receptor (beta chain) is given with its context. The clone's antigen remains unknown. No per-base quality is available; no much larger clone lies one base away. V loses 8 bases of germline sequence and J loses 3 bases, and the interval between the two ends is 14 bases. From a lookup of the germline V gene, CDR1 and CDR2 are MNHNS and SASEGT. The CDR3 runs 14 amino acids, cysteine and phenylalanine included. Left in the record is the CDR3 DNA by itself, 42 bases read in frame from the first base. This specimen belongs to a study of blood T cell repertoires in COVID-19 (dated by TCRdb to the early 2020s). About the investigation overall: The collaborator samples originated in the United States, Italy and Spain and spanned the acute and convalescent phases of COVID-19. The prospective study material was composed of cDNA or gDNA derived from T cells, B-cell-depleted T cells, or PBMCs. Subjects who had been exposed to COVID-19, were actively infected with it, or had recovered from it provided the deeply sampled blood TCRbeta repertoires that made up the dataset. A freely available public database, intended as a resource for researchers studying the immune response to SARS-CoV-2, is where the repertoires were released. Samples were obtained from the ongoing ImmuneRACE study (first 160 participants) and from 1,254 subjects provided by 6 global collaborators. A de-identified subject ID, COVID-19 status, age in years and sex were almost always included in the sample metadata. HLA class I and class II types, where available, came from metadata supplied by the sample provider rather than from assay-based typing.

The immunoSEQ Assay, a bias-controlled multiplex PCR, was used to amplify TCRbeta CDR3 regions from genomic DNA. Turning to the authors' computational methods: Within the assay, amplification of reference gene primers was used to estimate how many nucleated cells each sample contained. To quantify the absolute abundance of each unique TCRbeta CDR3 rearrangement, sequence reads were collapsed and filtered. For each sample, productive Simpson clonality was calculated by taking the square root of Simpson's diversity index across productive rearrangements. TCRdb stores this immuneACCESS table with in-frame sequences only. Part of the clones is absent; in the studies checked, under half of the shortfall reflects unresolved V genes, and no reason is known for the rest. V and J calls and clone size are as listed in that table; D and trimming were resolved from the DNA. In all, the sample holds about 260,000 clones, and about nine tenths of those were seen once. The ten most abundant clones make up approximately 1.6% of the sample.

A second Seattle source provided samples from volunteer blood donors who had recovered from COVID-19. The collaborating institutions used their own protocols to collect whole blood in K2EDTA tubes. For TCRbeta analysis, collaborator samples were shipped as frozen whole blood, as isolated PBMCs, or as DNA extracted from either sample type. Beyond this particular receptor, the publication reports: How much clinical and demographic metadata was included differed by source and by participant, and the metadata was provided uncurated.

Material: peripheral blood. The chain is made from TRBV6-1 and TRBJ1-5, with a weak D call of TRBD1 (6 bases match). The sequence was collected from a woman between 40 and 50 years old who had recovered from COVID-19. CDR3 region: CASSQQGNNQPQHF. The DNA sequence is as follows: TGTGCCAGCTCCCAACAGGGTAACAATCAGCCCCAGCATTTT.